This T cell receptor (beta chain) was sequenced for a study of post-analysis software for immune sequencing data. Across the whole study: In terms of disease course, relapsing-remitting, secondary progressive and progressive-relapsing multiple sclerosis were included. Study-wide results and caveats: TRBV segments more frequent in patients than in controls numbered about 5 and included TRBV5-6, TRBV5-1 and TRBV20-1.

Each TCR beta cDNA library carried unique molecular identifiers. Via MiXCR, TCRdb re-called the PCR reads, giving one row per CDR3 protein. The profile shows 700,000 to 800,000 distinct CDR3 sequences, approximately 30% of them singletons. As to this clonotype: What it binds is not known.

Per germline, CDR1 PRHDT and CDR2 FYEKMQ (reference sequence). This CDR3 region has 15 residues. The chain is built from TRBV13 and TRBJ2-7; D remains unclear. The closer fit of TRBJ2-5 to the DNA end suggests the J call may be wrong. The origin of this receptor is a girl between 10 and 17 years old with multiple sclerosis. The specimen sequenced was blood. DNA for the CDR3: TGTGCCAGCAGCCCCCGACGGACCAAAGGGGAGACCCAGTACTTC. Its protein product is CASSPRRTKGETQYF.